This T cell receptor (beta chain) was found in a study of CD8+CD57+ T cells in acquired aplastic anemia. The overall study: Sorted CD4+ and CD8+ cells yielded roughly 3.2 ug of DNA on average.

It was patients with CD8+CD57+ cell expansion by flow cytometry who were chosen for sequencing. CDR3 length: 13 residues. The V end was cut by 6 bases, the J end by 10 bases, with 19 bases between. Germline V CDR1 and CDR2: SGHVS, FQNEAQ. Profiles of TCR beta VDJ and CDR3 were generated from a genomic DNA template. TCRdb used MiXCR to reprocess the reads, holding one entry per CDR3 protein. This sample has some 170,000 distinct CDR3 sequences, with more than 60% found just once. This receptor was obtained from a human donor with aplastic anemia. Source material: sorted CD4+, CD8+, or CD8+CD57+ T cells (not recorded which) from PBMCs. V is TRBV7-8 and J is TRBJ2-7, with D uncertain. CDR3 DNA sequence: TGTGCCAGCAGTCGAGATCCGATAGGACCCCAGTACTTC. Its translation: CASSRDPIGPQYF. The full variable domain, in which reference TRBV7-8 and TRBJ2-7 provide the parts outside the CDR3, is GAGVSQSPRYKVAKRGQDVALRCDPISGHVSLFWYQQALGQGPEFLTYFQNEAQLDKSGLPSDRFFAERPEGSVSTLKIQRTQQEDSAVYLCASSRDPIGPQYFGPGTRLTVT.